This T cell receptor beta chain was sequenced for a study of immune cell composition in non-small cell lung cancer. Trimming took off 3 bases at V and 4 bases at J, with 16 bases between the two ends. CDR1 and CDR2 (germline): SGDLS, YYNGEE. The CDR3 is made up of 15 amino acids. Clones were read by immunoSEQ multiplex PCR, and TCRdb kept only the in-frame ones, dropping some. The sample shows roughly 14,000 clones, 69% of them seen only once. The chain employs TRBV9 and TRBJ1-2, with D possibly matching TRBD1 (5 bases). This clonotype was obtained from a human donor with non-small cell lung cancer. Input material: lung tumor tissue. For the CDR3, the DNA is TGTGCCAGCAGCGCCTCCGTGGGGGGGATCTATGGCTACACCTTC. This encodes CASSASVGGIYGYTF.